These 29 T cell receptor beta chains were all obtained from the same sample, sequenced in a study of blood T cells in healthy people across ages. Through a sample-barcoded 5' primer and a J-beta primer mix, a second PCR was run for roughly 6 to 11 cycles. A single record per CDR3 protein comes from TCRdb applying MiXCR to the 5' RACE reads. The repertoire includes just over 800,000 distinct CDR3 sequences, approximately 67% of them detected once, and about a quarter sits in the top ten. The sample was blood. Every receptor here comes from a young man in good health.

The chain recombines TRBV5-1 with TRBJ2-7; 11 bases line up with TRBD2. The CDR3 runs 14 residues. The V segment lost 4 bases and the J segment 3 bases; nucleotides outside the gene matches: 3. Germline loops: CDR1 SGHRS, CDR2 YFSETQ. CDR3: CASSLAGGYYEQYF. Here the CDR3 DNA reads TGCGCCAGCAGCCTAGCGGGGGGTTACTACGAGCAGTACTTC.

The rearrangement uses TRBV28 and TRBJ1-1, with 7 bases fitting TRBD1. The CDR3 consists of 14 residues. Germline V gives CDR1 MDHEN, CDR2 SYDVKM. The trim removed 5 bases at V and 4 bases at J, leaving 7 bases unmatched. CDR3 residues: CASSIMTGRTEAFF. The CDR3 DNA reads as TGTGCCAGCAGTATTATGACAGGGCGCACTGAAGCTTTCTTT.

The table lists this clonotype with a few counts. The gene calls are TRBV4-2 and TRBJ2-2, with 12 bases matching TRBD2. CDR1 and CDR2 from the germline V gene are LGHNA and YNFKEQ. CDR3 length equals 17 residues. The junction had 6 bases not matched to a gene; V was cut back by 4 bases and J by 3 bases. CDR3 DNA sequence: TGTGCCAGCAGCCGCCGACTAGCGGGGGTAGACACCGGGGAGCTGTTTTTT. Translated: CASSRRLAGVDTGELFF.

The chain recombines TRBV29-1 with TRBJ2-7; 7 nucleotides align to TRBD1. The CDR3 length is 14 residues. The V gene's germline CDR1 is SQVTM and CDR2 ANQGSEA. J gave up 2 bases and V 6 bases, and 10 bases lay outside the gene matches. This CDR3 reads CSVAGTAKTYEQYF. The CDR3 DNA reads as TGCAGCGTAGCAGGGACAGCGAAAACCTACGAGCAGTACTTC.

The CDR3 DNA reads TGTGCCAGCAGTTCTAGCGGGGAAGCCCAAGAGACCCAGTACTTC. Its translation: CASSSSGEAQETQYF. This chain joins TRBV28 and TRBJ2-5, with 9 bases that match TRBD2. The germline V gene encodes CDR1 MDHEN and CDR2 SYDVKM. CDR3 length: 15 amino acids. Trimming took 4 bases from V and 1 from J; bases not matched to a gene: 4.

The chain has TRBV7-2 and TRBJ2-7; 9 bases agree with TRBD1. The CDR3 has 16 amino acids. The trim removed 1 base at V and 4 bases at J, leaving 8 bases unmatched. CDR1 and CDR2 (germline): SGHTA, FQGNSA. In DNA, the CDR3 is TGTGCCAGCAGCTTAGAATCCGGGACAGGGTTTTACGAGCAGTACTTC. Translation gives CASSLESGTGFYEQYF. Together with reference TRBV7-2 and TRBJ2-7, the CDR3 gives the full variable domain: GAGVSQSPSNKVTEKGKDVELRCDPISGHTALYWYRQSLGQGLEFLIYFQGNSAPDKSGLPSDRFSAERTGGSVSTLTIQRTQQEDSAVYLCASSLESGTGFYEQYFGPGTRLTVT.

The chain uses TRBV29-1 and TRBJ2-3; no definite D call. V dropped 8 bases and J dropped 0 bases, with 6 bases sitting between them. The CDR3 is 11 residues long. Per the germline V gene, CDR1 is SQVTM and CDR2 is ANQGSEA. Written as DNA, the CDR3 is TGCAGCCAGGACAGCACAGATACGCAGTATTTT. Amino acids: CSQDSTDTQYF.

The genes are TRBV20-1 and TRBJ2-3, with 8 positions matching TRBD1. Germline assignment: CDR1 DFQATT and CDR2 SNEGSKA (reference sequence). The CDR3 consists of 15 residues. V shed 6 bases, J shed 5 bases, and the junction held 13 bases outside the gene matches. The CDR3 region is CSATTGEWGRDTQYF. In DNA, the CDR3 is TGCAGTGCCACGACAGGGGAGTGGGGCAGAGATACGCAGTATTTT.

This clonotype appeared once. The genes are TRBV7-8 and TRBJ2-3; the match to TRBD2 covers 8 bases. V shed 7 bases, J shed 6 bases, and the junction held 12 bases outside the gene matches. Germline V gene lookup returns CDR1 SGHVS and CDR2 FQNEAQ. The CDR3 covers 15 residues. The CDR3 DNA reads TGTGCCAGCATGAACGCTGGCGGGGGGATTGATACGCAGTATTTT. It translates to CASMNAGGGIDTQYF. The entire variable domain, with the rest obtained from reference TRBV7-8 and TRBJ2-3, is as follows: GAGVSQSPRYKVAKRGQDVALRCDPISGHVSLFWYQQALGQGPEFLTYFQNEAQLDKSGLPSDRFFAERPEGSVSTLKIQRTQQEDSAVYLCASMNAGGGIDTQYFGPGTRLTVL.

This clonotype has a handful of counts. The genes are TRBV6-2 or TRBV6-3 and TRBJ2-7, with D perhaps TRBD1 (5 bases). Germline V gives CDR1 MNHEY, CDR2 SVGEGT. V lost 5 bases and J 6 bases, leaving 14 bases between the germline ends. The CDR3 is 13 amino acids. DNA for the CDR3: TGTGCCAGCAGTCTAACTATGACAGTCGAGCAGTACTTC. It encodes CASSLTMTVEQYF.

A few counts support this clonotype. The CDR3 nucleotides are TGCAGCGTTGAAGGGCAGGGGAGGTATGGCTACACCTTC. It specifies CSVEGQGRYGYTF. This chain joins TRBV29-1 and TRBJ1-2; D might be TRBD1 (6 bases). V lost 1 base and J 5 bases, leaving 11 bases between the germline ends. The CDR3 spans 13 residues. Germline lookup yields CDR1 SQVTM and CDR2 ANQGSEA.

V gene TRBV7-7 combines with J gene TRBJ2-3; TRBD1 is a possible D gene (5 bases). Germline V gene sequence: CDR1 SSHAT, CDR2 FNYEAQ (reference sequence). The V end was cut by 5 bases, the J end by 6 bases, with 18 bases between. This CDR3 contains 15 residues. CDR3 region: CASSEGQGVLDTQYF. For the CDR3, the DNA is TGTGCCAGCAGCGAAGGCCAGGGTGTGTTGGATACGCAGTATTTT.

The gene calls are TRBV2 and TRBJ2-1; D gene unclear. Germline CDR1 reads SNHLY; CDR2 reads FYNNEI. The CDR3 totals 11 residues. Deletions cut 9 bases from V and 8 bases from J, with 11 bases between. In nucleotides, the CDR3 is TGTGCCAGGGGTGACTCTTATGAGCAGTTCTTC. Its translation: CARGDSYEQFF. Combining the CDR3 with reference TRBV2 and TRBJ2-1 gives the whole variable domain EPEVTQTPSHQVTQMGQEVILRCVPISNHLYFYWYRQILGQKVEFLVSFYNNEISEKSEIFDDQFSVERPDGSNFTLKIRSTKLEDSAMYFCARGDSYEQFFGPGTRLTVL.

This chain joins TRBV2 and TRBJ2-3, with 7 bases matching TRBD2. This CDR3 spans 14 amino acids. Looked up from germline, CDR1 is SNHLY and CDR2 is FYNNEI. V lost 6 bases, J lost 1 base, and 4 bases stayed unmatched. The CDR3 is CASRQAGRTDTQYF. CDR3 sequence (DNA): TGTGCCAGCAGGCAAGCGGGGCGCACAGATACGCAGTATTTT.

This chain connects TRBV28 to TRBJ2-7; 9 nucleotides line up with TRBD1. Germline CDR1 MDHEN, CDR2 SYDVKM. This CDR3 has 13 amino acids. V shed 6 bases and J 4 bases; nucleotides not matched to a gene: 4. As DNA, the CDR3 is TGTGCCAGCAGCAGACAGGGGGGGTACGAGCAGTACTTC. The encoded protein is CASSRQGGYEQYF.

Only one count was recorded for this clonotype. The J gene is TRBJ1-4, the V gene TRBV24-1; a weak D match, TRBD1 (6 bases). Germline values: CDR1 KGHDR, CDR2 SFDVKD. Trimming shortened V by 12 bases and J by 3 bases, and 16 bases separated the two germline ends. The CDR3 is 14 residues long. The CDR3, as DNA: TGTGCCGTAGGTTCCGGGACATCTAATGAAAAACTGTTTTTT. As protein: CAVGSGTSNEKLFF.

V and J are TRBV20-1 and TRBJ1-5; 7 positions match TRBD1. CDR1 is DFQATT, CDR2 SNEGSKA, per germline (reference sequence). Trimming cost V 0 bases and J 3 bases; bases outside gene matches: 2. The length of the CDR3 is 14 residues. The CDR3 region is CSARDGQVNQPQHF. DNA for the CDR3: TGCAGTGCTAGAGATGGACAGGTCAATCAGCCCCAGCATTTT.

V is TRBV7-2 and J is TRBJ2-7, with D hard to call. Germline CDR1 and CDR2: SGHTA and FQGNSA. Trimming left V 1 base short and J 3 bases short, with 7 bases between. The CDR3 extends over 13 amino acids. This CDR3 is CASSLDGNYEQYF. Here the CDR3 DNA reads TGTGCCAGCAGCTTAGACGGCAACTACGAGCAGTACTTC.

This clonotype was picked up a small number of times. The CDR3 reads CASSYTETASGEQYF. The CDR3 DNA is TGTGCCAGCAGTTACACGGAGACAGCCAGTGGGGAGCAGTACTTC. V is TRBV6-6 and J is TRBJ2-7; tentative D call: TRBD1 (5 bases). Trimming removed 2 bases at V and 7 bases at J, with 18 bases between. Germline lookup yields CDR1 MNHNY and CDR2 SVGAGI (reference sequence). This CDR3 has 15 amino acids.

The V gene is TRBV4-3, the J gene TRBJ2-7; TRBD1 matches at 8 bases. Gene TRBJ2-5 matches the end of the DNA better, so the J call may be wrong. The CDR3 sequence is 14 residues long. The germline V gene has CDR1 LGHNA and CDR2 YSLEER. The DNA for the CDR3 is TGCGCCAGCAGCCACCTCGACAGGGGATGGACCCAGTACTTC. Encoded protein: CASSHLDRGWTQYF.

J is TRBJ2-3 and V is TRBV4-3, with TRBD1 matching 8 bases. The length of the CDR3 is 17 residues. Germline V gene lookup returns CDR1 LGHNA and CDR2 YSLEER. With V trimmed by 4 bases and J by 0 bases, 9 bases remained unmatched. This CDR3 reads CASSRSNGQGSTDTQYF. DNA for the CDR3: TGCGCCAGCAGCCGAAGTAACGGACAGGGCAGCACAGATACGCAGTATTTT.

This clonotype was recorded a few times. The CDR3 DNA sequence: TGTGCCAGCATCAGCGGTTCCTACGAGCAGTACTTC. It translates to CASISGSYEQYF. The V and J genes are TRBV6-2 or TRBV6-3 and TRBJ2-7; D perhaps matches TRBD2 (5 bases). The CDR3 contains 12 residues. Per germline, CDR1 MNHEY and CDR2 SVGEGT. V lost 7 bases and J 1 base, leaving 8 bases between the germline ends.

This clonotype was seen only a few times. The CDR3: CSVELYEQFF. In nucleotides, the CDR3 is TGCAGCGTTGAATTGTATGAGCAGTTCTTC. The chain has TRBV29-1 and TRBJ2-1; no clear D. In germline, CDR1 is SQVTM, CDR2 ANQGSEA. V lost 2 bases, J lost 8 bases, and 4 bases lay in between. CDR3 length: 10 residues.

This clonotype has just a few counts. The genes are TRBV7-2 and TRBJ2-7; 7 bases align to TRBD1. CDR1 is SGHTA and CDR2 is FQGNSA in the germline V gene. CDR3 length: 14 amino acids. J gave up 3 bases and V 5 bases, and 7 bases lay outside the gene matches. The CDR3 coding sequence is TGTGCCAGCAGCGTAGACAGGGAAATCTACGAGCAGTACTTC. This codes for CASSVDREIYEQYF.

The chain joins TRBV2 to TRBJ2-3, with 9 nucleotides matching TRBD1. CDR3 length: 15 amino acids. The V segment lost 7 bases and the J segment 4 bases; nucleotides outside the gene matches: 9. Germline V gives CDR1 SNHLY, CDR2 FYNNEI. The CDR3 sequence: CASKRGTGQSDTQYF. DNA of the CDR3: TGTGCCAGCAAGCGCGGGACAGGGCAATCAGATACGCAGTATTTT.

The gene calls are TRBV2 and TRBJ2-7; TRBD2 might be the D (6 bases). With the DNA end fitting TRBJ2-5 better, the J assignment may be wrong. Germline-derived CDR1 and CDR2 are SNHLY and FYNNEI. The CDR3 is 14 residues long. The CDR3 sequence is CASGGAGGGETQYF. The CDR3 nucleotides are TGTGCCAGCGGAGGAGCCGGGGGAGGCGAGACCCAGTACTTC.

This rearrangement joins TRBV7-2 to TRBJ1-6, with TRBD1 identical over 7 bases. The CDR3 runs 16 residues. Germline V CDR1 and CDR2: SGHTA, FQGNSA. Trimming cost V 0 bases and J 9 bases; bases outside gene matches: 8. The CDR3, as DNA: TGTGCCAGCAGCTTAGCCCCGGACAGGAGGGGTTCACCCCTCCACTTT. Protein product: CASSLAPDRRGSPLHF.

V gene TRBV19 combines with J gene TRBJ1-5; 8 bases agree with TRBD1. This CDR3 spans 16 amino acids. With 5 bases clipped from V and 4 bases from J, the junction kept 10 bases outside the gene matches. In germline, CDR1 is LNHDA, CDR2 SQIVND (reference sequence). CDR3 region: CASSVRQGIINQPQHF. The CDR3 DNA reads TGTGCCAGTAGTGTCCGACAGGGGATTATTAATCAGCCCCAGCATTTT.

Remarks on this clonotype: Mismatch with germline at one junction end may stem from a read error. V and J are TRBV28 and TRBJ2-7; D uncertain. The germline gives CDR1 MDHEN, CDR2 SYDVKM. The CDR3 runs 12 residues. The CDR3 DNA follows: TGTGCCAGCGGTTTCCGATCCTACGAGCAGTACTTC. Translation: CASGFRSYEQYF.